This note documents a single T cell receptor beta chain sequence. The data were obtained in a study of cytomegalovirus exposure and HLA in healthy donors. The PCR contained 60 Vbeta and 13 Jbeta primers. In the authors' workflow: A later analysis tallied 80 million or so unique TCR beta chains, about 12 million of them shared. The table came from immunoSEQ multiplex PCR; TCRdb's copy has only in-frame clones and leaves some out. The V and J calls and the clone size are those of that table, but D and trimming were determined from the DNA. The sample yields 100,000 or so clones, of which the top ten take up 0.45% to 0.6%. Specimen: PBMCs. The sequence was obtained from a man aged 45 to 65 in good health and CMV-seronegative.

The CDR3 spells CSVGRGGSSGGNEQFF. The CDR3 coding sequence is TGCAGCGTTGGGCGGGGGGGGTCAAGTGGTGGCAATGAGCAGTTCTTC. The chain is built from TRBV29-1 and TRBJ2-1, with TRBD2 matching over 9 bases. Germline-derived CDR1 and CDR2 are SQVTM and ANQGSEA. The V and J ends lost 4 bases and 6 bases, in that order; junction bases with no gene match: 13. This CDR3 contains 16 residues.